This is a list of T cell receptor beta chains from one sample in a study of T-cell reconstitution after alpha-beta-depleted transplantation in children. TCRdb analysed the PCR reads with MiXCR anew, one entry per CDR3 protein. The sample lists 450,000 to 550,000 distinct CDR3 sequences, roughly 10% occurring once. This specimen consisted of PBMCs, mostly from graft donor cells, obtained 180 days after TCRalphabeta/CD19-depleted stem cell transplant. These receptors originate from a female patient aged 2-10 years who had a stem cell transplant for aplastic anemia, so the T cells may come from the graft donor. Each CDR3 is given with its conserved first and last residue. Each record gives: clone size, D gene, V gene, J gene, CDR3 DNA, CDR3 protein. A D gene is named only where the DNA matches it firmly. Clone size, where shown, is once, few, many, or a class for clones that have expanded.

>few|NA|TRBV28|TRBJ2-2
TGTGCCAGCAGTTTACAGGGAATAGTCACCGGGGAGCTGTTTTTT
CASSLQGIVTGELFF
>NA|TRBD1|TRBV18|TRBJ2-7
TGTGCCAGCTCCTTGGGACAGGGGCCCCTAAGCTCCTACGAGCAGTACTTC
CASSLGQGPLSSYEQYF
>few|NA|TRBV6-5|TRBJ1-6
TGTGCCAGCAGTTACGGGACATCTGTATCGTCACCCCTCCACTTT
CASSYGTSVSSPLHF
>few|NA|TRBV28|TRBJ1-6
TGTGCCAGCAGTCCACAGGGAAAACCCGACGGTTCACCCCTCCACTTT
CASSPQGKPDGSPLHF
>NA|NA|TRBV4-3|TRBJ2-1
TGCGCCAGCAGCACCCGGCTCAATGAGCAGTTCTTC
CASSTRLNEQFF
>few|NA|TRBV29-1|TRBJ1-1
TGCAGCGTCCCACAAGGCTTGAACACTGAAGCTTTCTTT
CSVPQGLNTEAFF
>NA|NA|TRBV4-3|TRBJ2-7
TGCGCCAGCAGCCAAGCCTTTCTCGGCGGGACAGTTTACGAGCAGTACTTC
CASSQAFLGGTVYEQYF
>many|TRBD1|TRBV28|TRBJ2-1
TGTGCCAGCAGTCCTTCCGACCCTCGGGACAGTTACAATGAGCAGTTCTTC
CASSPSDPRDSYNEQFF
>few|NA|TRBV6-2/TRBV6-3|TRBJ2-2
TGTGCCAGCAGAGGGGATGTCGGGGAGCTGTTTTTT
CASRGDVGELFF
>NA|NA|TRBV11-2|TRBJ2-1
TGTGCCAGCACCTTTACTAGTATGAGGGATGAGCAGTTCTTC
CASTFTSMRDEQFF
>few|NA|TRBV7-9|TRBJ1-3
TGTGCCAGCAGCTTAAGGACGAAAGGAAACACCATATATTTT
CASSLRTKGNTIYF
>few|NA|TRBV10-3|TRBJ2-1
TGTGCCATCGGAGTACGGGAGCAGTTCTTC
CAIGVREQFF
>NA|NA|TRBV6-2/TRBV6-3|TRBJ1-1
TGTGCCAGCAGTTACTCGACGGCCAGGGACACTGAAGCTTTCTTT
CASSYSTARDTEAFF
>NA|TRBD2|TRBV7-2|TRBJ2-1
TGTGCCAGCAGCGGCACTAGCGGGAGAGGGTATGAGCAGTTCTTC
CASSGTSGRGYEQFF
>few|TRBD2|TRBV29-1|TRBJ2-1
TGCAGCGTTGAAGACGGCGCGGGAGGGCCTTGGGATGAGCAGTTCTTC
CSVEDGAGGPWDEQFF
>few|NA|TRBV27|TRBJ1-1
TGTGCCAGCAGTTTTAGGCCCTTAAGGGGGGGAACTGAAGCTTTCTTT
CASSFRPLRGGTEAFF
>few|TRBD1|TRBV28|TRBJ2-7
TGTGCCAGCAGTTATATACGGTGGACAGGGCTAAACGAGCAGTACTTC
CASSYIRWTGLNEQYF
>NA|TRBD1|TRBV20-1|TRBJ1-2
TGCAGTGCACCGGGACAGGGGGCTTATGGCTACACCTTC
CSAPGQGAYGYTF
>few|NA|TRBV11-3|TRBJ2-1
TGTGCCAGCAGCTTAAGGGCTAGCACCTACAATGAGCAGTTCTTC
CASSLRASTYNEQFF
>NA|NA|TRBV10-2|TRBJ1-4
TGCGCCAGCAGGGCCAGAGATGAAAAACTGTTTTTT
CASRARDEKLFF
>few|NA|TRBV7-2|TRBJ1-2
TGTGCCAGCAACACCGGGACACCGTATGGCTACACCTTC
CASNTGTPYGYTF
>NA|TRBD1|TRBV7-6|TRBJ2-7
TGTGCCAGCAGCTTAGTTGGACAGGGGAACGAGCAGTACTTC
CASSLVGQGNEQYF
>NA|NA|TRBV12-3/TRBV12-4|TRBJ1-6
TGTGCCTCCCGGGATCCGGGACCGAACAGTTCACCCCTCCACTTT
CASRDPGPNSSPLHF
>many|NA|TRBV20-1|TRBJ2-2
TGCAGTGCTAGAGAAGGGGATAGAAAGGGCCGACTCGCGAACACCGGGGAGCTGTTTTTT
CSAREGDRKGRLANTGELFF
>NA|TRBD1|TRBV18|TRBJ1-5
TGTGCCAGCTCGCCCTGGGCGGGACAGGGGAATCAGCCCCAGCATTTT
CASSPWAGQGNQPQHF
>few|TRBD1|TRBV5-1|TRBJ2-5
TGCGCCAGCAGCTGGACAGGGTGCGAGACCCAGTACTTC
CASSWTGCETQYF
>NA|TRBD2|TRBV20-1|TRBJ2-1
TGCAGTGAACGGGAGGCCGCCCCCTACAATGAGCAGTTCTTC
CSEREAAPYNEQFF
>NA|NA|TRBV7-2|TRBJ1-2
TGTGCCAGCAGCCACAAGCTTTATGGCTACACCTTC
CASSHKLYGYTF
>NA|NA|TRBV6-2/TRBV6-3|TRBJ1-5
TGTGCCAGCAGTTACTTTGGGGGTTTGGCGAATCAGCCCCAGCATTTT
CASSYFGGLANQPQHF
>NA|NA|TRBV5-1|TRBJ1-2
TGCGCCACCAGTTCCTCGGGGGCGCACTATGGCTACACCTTC
CATSSSGAHYGYTF
>NA|NA|TRBV12-3/TRBV12-4|TRBJ2-1
TGTGCCAGCAGAACTAGCTCGGAAGGCGGTGAGCAGTTCTTC
CASRTSSEGGEQFF
>few|NA|TRBV12-5|TRBJ2-2
TGTGCTAGTGGAATGGACTGGAACACCGGGGAGCTGTTTTTT
CASGMDWNTGELFF
>many|NA|TRBV7-6|TRBJ1-5
TGTGCCAGCAGCTTACAGGGAGGTCAGCCCCAGCATTTT
CASSLQGGQPQHF
>NA|TRBD2|TRBV5-1|TRBJ2-7
TGCGCCAGCAGCCCCACACGGGGGGTGCTCTCCTACGAGCAGTACTTC
CASSPTRGVLSYEQYF
>NA|NA|TRBV29-1|TRBJ1-2
TGCAGCGTCGGACAGTCCCCCTATGGCTACACCTTC
CSVGQSPYGYTF
>NA|TRBD2|TRBV5-1|TRBJ2-3
TGCGCCAGCAGCTTTCTCCCGGGACTAGCGGTCTGGACAGATACGCAGTATTTT
CASSFLPGLAVWTDTQYF
>few|NA|TRBV5-1|TRBJ1-2
TGCGCCAGCAGAAGAGGCAGGGACTATGGCTACACCTTC
CASRRGRDYGYTF
>few|NA|TRBV28|TRBJ2-3
TGTGCCAGCAGTCGCCTACACCCAGATACGCAGTATTTT
CASSRLHPDTQYF
>few|NA|TRBV28|TRBJ1-2
TGTGCCAGCAGTCCGGACAGCGGAGGAAACTATGGCTACACCTTC
CASSPDSGGNYGYTF
>few|NA|TRBV12-3/TRBV12-4|TRBJ1-1
TGTGCCAGCAGTTCCCCCGGGTCCCCCCAGACAAGCGGGGAAGCTTTCTTT
CASSSPGSPQTSGEAFF
>many|NA|TRBV5-6|TRBJ2-4
TGTGCCAGCAGCTTGACCAGGCAGATAGCCAAAAACATTCAGTACTTC
CASSLTRQIAKNIQYF
>NA|NA|TRBV19|TRBJ2-2
TGTGCCAGTAGCGGATGGGCTAGCGTCACCGGGGAGCTGTTTTTT
CASSGWASVTGELFF
>NA|TRBD2|TRBV27|TRBJ2-3
TGTGCCAGCAGCTTCGGGCTAGCGGGCGCCTTCACAGATACGCAGTATTTT
CASSFGLAGAFTDTQYF
>many|NA|TRBV29-1|TRBJ2-2
TGCAGCGTTAAATGGACAGTGAACACCGGGGAGCTGTTTTTT
CSVKWTVNTGELFF
>many|NA|TRBV29-1|TRBJ2-3
TGCAGCGTTGCAAAGGGTACCATCGGCACAGATACGCAGTATTTT
CSVAKGTIGTDTQYF
>NA|NA|TRBV12-3/TRBV12-4|TRBJ2-4
TGTGCCAGCAGTTTGGGCACCCTAGCCAAAAACATTCAGTACTTC
CASSLGTLAKNIQYF
>many|NA|TRBV29-1|TRBJ2-5
TGCAGCGTTGGATCCGGGACCAAGGGAGAGACCCAGTACTTC
CSVGSGTKGETQYF
>NA|NA|TRBV6-5|TRBJ1-5
TGTGCCAGCAGTTTTTGGGGGGACGGCTACAATCAGCCCCAGCATTTT
CASSFWGDGYNQPQHF
>NA|NA|TRBV20-1|TRBJ2-5
TGCAGTGCTAGAGATTCGTCTAGCCGTAAAGAGACCCAGTACTTC
CSARDSSSRKETQYF
>many|TRBD2|TRBV4-3|TRBJ2-1
TGCGCCAGCAGCCGGACTAGCGGGTTCAATGAGCAGTTCTTC
CASSRTSGFNEQFF
>few|NA|TRBV15|TRBJ2-7
TGTGCCACCAGCAGAGAAGGAGGACCAAATTACGAGCAGTACTTC
CATSREGGPNYEQYF
>many|NA|TRBV6-5|TRBJ1-3
TGTGCCAGCAGTTCCTCAGGGAGTGGAAACACCATATATTTT
CASSSSGSGNTIYF
>few|NA|TRBV20-1|TRBJ2-1
TGCAGTGCCTTAGGACGGGGCTCCTACAATGAGCAGTTCTTC
CSALGRGSYNEQFF
>NA|NA|TRBV7-2|TRBJ2-7
TGTGCCTTACGGCCCCTCGCCAACGAGCAGTACTTC
CALRPLANEQYF
>NA|NA|TRBV20-1|TRBJ2-2
TGCAGTGCTAGAGACCCCGGCAGGGAGTCGAACACCGGGGAGCTGTTTTTT
CSARDPGRESNTGELFF